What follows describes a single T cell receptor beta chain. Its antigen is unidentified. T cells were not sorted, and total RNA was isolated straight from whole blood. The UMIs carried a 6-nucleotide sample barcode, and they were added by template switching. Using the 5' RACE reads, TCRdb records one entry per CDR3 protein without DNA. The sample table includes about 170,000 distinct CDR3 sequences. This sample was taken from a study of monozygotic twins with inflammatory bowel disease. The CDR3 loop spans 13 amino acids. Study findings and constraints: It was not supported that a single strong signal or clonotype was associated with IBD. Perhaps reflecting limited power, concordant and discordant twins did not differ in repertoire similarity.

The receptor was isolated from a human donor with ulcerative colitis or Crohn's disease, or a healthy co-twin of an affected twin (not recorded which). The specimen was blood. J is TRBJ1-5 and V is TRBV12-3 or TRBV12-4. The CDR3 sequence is CASRADRNRPQHF.